This T cell receptor beta chain was retrieved from a study of regulatory T cells in long-lasting Graves disease. Investigators prepared the TCR beta libraries by applying iRepertoire HTBI primers and Arm-PCR of CDR3 regions. One entry per CDR3 protein, called by TCRdb with MiXCR from the multiplex PCR reads. The sample has around 500,000 distinct CDR3 sequences, more than 10% seen once. Germline loops: CDR1 SGHAT, CDR2 FQNNGV. CDR3 length: 15 amino acids. The time point is: newly diagnosed GD, antithyroid drugs for less than 3 months. PBMC RNA served as the TCR library source. In its sample, this clonotype was seen a few times. The junction does not match germline at one end; this may be a read error. The same sample was also used in a study of T cells in Graves' hyperthyroidism and ophthalmopathy.

The sequence was obtained from a woman in her thirties with Graves disease. The chain combines TRBV11-2 with TRBJ1-5; no clear D. The sample consisted of peripheral blood mononuclear cells (PBMCs), taken at new diagnosis, from a patient treated with antithyroid drugs. The CDR3 DNA follows: TGCGCCAGCAGCCAAGATATAGGTTACAATCAGCCCCAGCATTTT. It is translated as CASSQDIGYNQPQHF.